This TCR beta chain originates from a study of radiotherapy plus CTLA-4 blockade in lung cancer. Ipilimumab-mediated CTLA-4 blockade plus focal radiation was given to patients having chemo-refractory metastatic non-small-cell lung cancer. In the case of this clone: What it recognizes is unknown.

Germline V gene sequence: CDR1 SGHNT, CDR2 YENEEA. V was pared by 5 bases and J by 0 bases, with 7 bases between. The CDR3 totals 13 residues. Study-level points and caveats: Tumor-derived TCR clones expanded in blood after radiotherapy plus ipilimumab.

Data came from immunoSEQ multiplex PCR; TCRdb stores just in-frame clones and leaves some out. The top ten clones hold around 10% of a sample with around 45,000 clones, approximately 79% of them seen once. The receptor was isolated from a human donor with non-small cell lung cancer who had stable disease on radiotherapy plus ipilimumab. The chain combines TRBV11-3 with TRBJ1-1; D not resolved. The input for sequencing was peripheral blood, taken from a patient treated with radiotherapy plus ipilimumab. CDR3: CASSPSLNTEAFF. Written as DNA, the CDR3 is TGTGCCAGCAGCCCTTCATTGAACACTGAAGCTTTCTTT.